This TCR beta chain was sequenced during a study of response to subunit inactivated influenza vaccine. MiXCR, applied by TCRdb to the RT-PCR reads, yields one record per CDR3 protein. The repertoire holds 550,000 to 600,000 distinct CDR3 sequences, with approximately 10% as singletons. This clonotype was detected a few times. CDR1 SQVTM and CDR2 ANQGSEA come from the germline V gene. CDR3 length: 13 amino acids. Trimming took off 5 bases at V and 1 base at J, with 11 bases between the two ends. This specimen was PBMCs from blood, taken on the day of vaccination. V usage is TRBV29-1 and J usage is TRBJ2-5; tentatively, D is TRBD1 (5 bases). The receptor's source is a man aged 45-60 years who received an inactivated influenza vaccine. For the CDR3, the DNA is TGCAGCGTTTCACAGGCTTTCCAAGAGACCCAGTACTTC. Protein product: CSVSQAFQETQYF.